This TCR beta chain was found in a study of cytomegalovirus exposure and HLA in healthy donors. V lost 2 bases and J lost 14; bases outside the gene matches: 12. Germline-derived CDR1 and CDR2 are SGHTA and FQGNSA. The CDR3 runs to 14 residues. A multiplex PCR was run with 60 Vbeta primers and 13 Jbeta primers. Method: immunoSEQ multiplex PCR; TCRdb's copy keeps in-frame clones and lacks some. Of roughly 55,000 clones listed, 70% to 75% were seen once; the top ten hold approximately 30%. The J gene is TRBJ2-3, the V gene TRBV7-2; TRBD2 agrees at 8 bases. The receptor was derived from a man aged 35 to 55 in good health and CMV-seropositive. The sample was PBMCs. The CDR3, as DNA: TGTGCCAGCAGCTTACAGCGGGGGCGATCCCAGCGGTATTTT. It encodes CASSLQRGRSQRYF. Supplemented by reference TRBV7-2 and TRBJ2-3, the full variable domain reads GAGVSQSPSNKVTEKGKDVELRCDPISGHTALYWYRQSLGQGLEFLIYFQGNSAPDKSGLPSDRFSAERTGGSVSTLTIQRTQQEDSAVYLCASSLQRGRSQRYFGPGTRLTVL.